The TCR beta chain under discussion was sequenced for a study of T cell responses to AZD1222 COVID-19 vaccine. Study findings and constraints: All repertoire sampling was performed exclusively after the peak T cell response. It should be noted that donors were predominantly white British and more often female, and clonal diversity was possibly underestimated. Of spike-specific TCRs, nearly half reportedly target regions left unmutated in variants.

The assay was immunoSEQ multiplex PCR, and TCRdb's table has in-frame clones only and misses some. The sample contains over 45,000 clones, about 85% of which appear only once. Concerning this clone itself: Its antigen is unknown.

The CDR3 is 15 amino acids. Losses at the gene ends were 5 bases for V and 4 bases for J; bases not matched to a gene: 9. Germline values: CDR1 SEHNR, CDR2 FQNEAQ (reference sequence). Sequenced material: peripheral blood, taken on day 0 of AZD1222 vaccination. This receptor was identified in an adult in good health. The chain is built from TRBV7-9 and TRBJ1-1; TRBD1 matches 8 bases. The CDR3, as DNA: TGTGCCAGCAGCCCACAGGGGGAAGGAACCACTGAAGCTTTCTTT. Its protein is CASSPQGEGTTEAFF.